This is a list of T cell receptor beta chains from one sample in a study of cytomegalovirus exposure and HLA in healthy donors. Assay used: immunoSEQ multiplex PCR; TCRdb lists only in-frame clones, some missing. The sample carries around 130,000 clones, approximately 82% recorded once. The sequenced sample consisted of PBMCs. Receptors were obtained from a boy aged 2-9 years in good health and CMV-seronegative. Both conserved end residues are part of each CDR3. Fields, in order: V gene, J gene, clone size, D gene, CDR3 DNA, CDR3 protein. A D gene is named only where the DNA matches it firmly. For some rows the clone size is stated as once, few or many, or as a class when expanded; others skip it.

>TRBV4-1|TRBJ1-1|.|.
TGCGCCAGCAGCCAAGTCTTCGGAGGCGAAGTGGCTTTCTTT
CASSQVFGGEVAFF
>TRBV5-1|TRBJ2-3|.|.
TGCGCCAGCAGCTTGCGTCTTGCGAACACAGATACGCAGTATTTT
CASSLRLANTDTQYF
>TRBV5-1|TRBJ2-5|.|.
TGCGCCAGCAGCGAGACTAGTGGACGAGAGACCCAGTACTTC
CASSETSGRETQYF
>TRBV20-1|TRBJ2-7|.|.
TGCAGTGCTCCGAGAGACTACGAGCAGTACTTC
CSAPRDYEQYF
>TRBV13|TRBJ2-7|.|TRBD1
TGTGCCAGCAGACTAGGACAGGGGGGTTTGTACGAGCAGTACTTC
CASRLGQGGLYEQYF
>TRBV27|TRBJ2-1|once|.
TGTGCCAGCAGTTCAATACAGGGAGCCTACAATGAGCAGTTCTTC
CASSSIQGAYNEQFF
>TRBV7-7|TRBJ2-7|.|TRBD2
TGTGCTAGCAGCTTAGCGTTGTTACTAGCGGGGTCCTTCAAGCAGTACTTC
CASSLALLLAGSFKQYF
>TRBV30|TRBJ2-7|.|.
TGTGCCTGGGACAACTCCTACGAGCAGTACTTC
CAWDNSYEQYF
>TRBV9|TRBJ1-4|.|.
TGTGCCAGCAGCTTAGACACGAGGGGGGAAAAACTGTTTTTT
CASSLDTRGEKLFF
>TRBV6-6|TRBJ1-4|.|.
TGTGCCAGCAGGACCGACAGTGCAACTAATGAAAAACTGTTTTTT
CASRTDSATNEKLFF
>TRBV11-2|TRBJ1-5|.|TRBD1
TGTGCCAGCAGCTCACAGGGGGCCTGGCAGCCCCAGCATTTT
CASSSQGAWQPQHF
>TRBV6-1|TRBJ2-1|.|TRBD2
TGTGCGGGGGGGCTAGCGGGAGAGGGGGAGCAGTTCTTC
CAGGLAGEGEQFF
>TRBV27|TRBJ1-1|.|.
TGTGCCAGCAGTTTCGCGGGTGAGAACACTGAAGCTTTCTTT
CASSFAGENTEAFF
>TRBV19|TRBJ2-1|once|.
TGTGCCAGTAGTATGACTAGTCTAAGTAGGAATGAGCAGTTCTTC
CASSMTSLSRNEQFF
>TRBV4-3|TRBJ1-5|.|.
TGCGCCAGCAGCCAAGAGTATAGCAATCAGCCCCAGCATTTT
CASSQEYSNQPQHF
>TRBV18|TRBJ2-7|.|.
TGTGCCAGCTCACCAGGCCCCTACGAGCAGTACTTC
CASSPGPYEQYF
>TRBV27|TRBJ2-1|.|TRBD2
TGTGCCAGCAATTTCAAGGGACTAGCGGGGCGCGATGAGCAGTTCTTC
CASNFKGLAGRDEQFF
>TRBV9|TRBJ1-1|.|.
TGTGCCAGCAGCGTAGCAGCAGGGATTATTGGAACCTCGAACACTGAAGCTTTCTTT
CASSVAAGIIGTSNTEAFF
>TRBV29-1|TRBJ1-2|.|.
TGCAGCGCCCCGAAGGGGTTACAGGGTGACTACACCTTC
CSAPKGLQGDYTF
>TRBV5-1|TRBJ2-1|once|.
TGCGCCAGCAGCTTTTCAGGGCCATCCTACAATGAGCAGTTCTTC
CASSFSGPSYNEQFF
>TRBV5-6|TRBJ1-1|once|.
TGTGCCAGCAGCTCCACCCGGGGAAGGGACACTGAAGCTTTCTTT
CASSSTRGRDTEAFF
>TRBV6-4|TRBJ2-6|few|TRBD1
TGTGCCAGCAGCCAACAGGGGCCAGGCTCTGGGGCCAACGTCCTGACTTTC
CASSQQGPGSGANVLTF
>TRBV2|TRBJ1-5|.|.
TGTGCCAGCATCGGGGAATGGAATCAGCCCCAGCATTTT
CASIGEWNQPQHF
>TRBV9|TRBJ1-3|.|.
TGTGCCAGCAGCGTAGCGGGGGGGGGAGGAAACACCATATATTTT
CASSVAGGGGNTIYF
>TRBV9|TRBJ2-5|.|.
TGTGCCAGCAGCCCCCGGGCGGTGGGAGGGACCCAGTACTTC
CASSPRAVGGTQYF
>TRBV27|TRBJ2-7|once|TRBD2
TGTGCCAGCAGTAACCTCGGAACTAGCGGGGGTGAGCAGTACTTC
CASSNLGTSGGEQYF
>TRBV7-2|TRBJ1-1|.|TRBD1
TGTGCCAGCAGCCCGGGACAGGTGAACACTGAAGCTTTCTTT
CASSPGQVNTEAFF
>TRBV28|TRBJ1-1|.|.
TGTGCCAGCAGTTTAGGTGGCCTCCCAAGGAACACTGAAGCTTTCTTT
CASSLGGLPRNTEAFF
>TRBV2|TRBJ2-3|once|TRBD2
TGTGCCAGCAGCTCCTCTCAGAGCGGGGGGCGCACAGATACGCAGTATTTT
CASSSSQSGGRTDTQYF
>TRBV6-1|TRBJ2-1|.|TRBD2
TGTGCCAAAAAGAAGAAGCGGGAGTGTAACAATGAGCAGTTCTTC
CAKKKKRECNNEQFF
>TRBV4-3|TRBJ2-5|.|.
TGCGCCAGCAGCCAAGATAACCAAGAGACCCAGTACTTC
CASSQDNQETQYF
>TRBV30|TRBJ1-5|.|.
TGTGCCTGGAGTTCACGGGGGGGTCAGGGACAGCCCCAGCATTTT
CAWSSRGGQGQPQHF
>TRBV7-3|TRBJ2-1|.|.
TGTGCCAGCAGCCCAATAGCGGAAAGCTCCTACAATGAGCAGTTCTTC
CASSPIAESSYNEQFF
>TRBV7-2|TRBJ1-2|once|TRBD1
TGTGCCAGCAGCCGCTTGGGGACAGCCAAGAACTATGGCTACACCTTC
CASSRLGTAKNYGYTF
>TRBV6-5|TRBJ2-2|.|.
TGTGCCAGCAGTTACAGGGGACTGGGGTTGAGGGAGCTGTTTTTT
CASSYRGLGLRELFF
>TRBV19|TRBJ2-7|.|.
TGTGCCAGTAGTCAGGAGGGTAGCTCCTACGAGCAGTACTTC
CASSQEGSSYEQYF
>TRBV7-9|TRBJ2-1|few|.
TGTGCCAGCAGCTTTTCCGGGGTGATCTACAATGAGCAGTTCTTC
CASSFSGVIYNEQFF
>TRBV4-2|TRBJ2-4|.|TRBD2
TGTGCCAGCAGCCAAGGAGAGTGGGGAGGGGAGGTGGCCAAAAACATTCAGTACTTC
CASSQGEWGGEVAKNIQYF
>TRBV27|TRBJ1-3|.|.
TGTGCCGGGAGGAGGAACACCATATATTTT
CAGRRNTIYF
>TRBV6-6|TRBJ2-5|.|TRBD2
TGTGCCAGCAGTCCCGCGACAGCGGGGGAAGAGACCCAGTACTTC
CASSPATAGEETQYF
>TRBV9|TRBJ1-5|.|.
TGTGCCAGCAGCGAGGGCGGAGGGAATAGCAATCAGCCCCAGCATTTT
CASSEGGGNSNQPQHF
>TRBV5-5|TRBJ2-7|.|.
TGTGCCAGCAGCCGAGAATCTAGGTCCTACGAGCAGTACTTC
CASSRESRSYEQYF
>TRBV6-1|TRBJ1-2|once|.
TGTGCCAGCAGTCCAGGGGTAGCTGGTGGCTACACCTTC
CASSPGVAGGYTF
>TRBV6-1|TRBJ2-1|.|TRBD1
TGTGCCAGCAGTGCCAGACAGGGTCGCGAGCAGTTCTTC
CASSARQGREQFF